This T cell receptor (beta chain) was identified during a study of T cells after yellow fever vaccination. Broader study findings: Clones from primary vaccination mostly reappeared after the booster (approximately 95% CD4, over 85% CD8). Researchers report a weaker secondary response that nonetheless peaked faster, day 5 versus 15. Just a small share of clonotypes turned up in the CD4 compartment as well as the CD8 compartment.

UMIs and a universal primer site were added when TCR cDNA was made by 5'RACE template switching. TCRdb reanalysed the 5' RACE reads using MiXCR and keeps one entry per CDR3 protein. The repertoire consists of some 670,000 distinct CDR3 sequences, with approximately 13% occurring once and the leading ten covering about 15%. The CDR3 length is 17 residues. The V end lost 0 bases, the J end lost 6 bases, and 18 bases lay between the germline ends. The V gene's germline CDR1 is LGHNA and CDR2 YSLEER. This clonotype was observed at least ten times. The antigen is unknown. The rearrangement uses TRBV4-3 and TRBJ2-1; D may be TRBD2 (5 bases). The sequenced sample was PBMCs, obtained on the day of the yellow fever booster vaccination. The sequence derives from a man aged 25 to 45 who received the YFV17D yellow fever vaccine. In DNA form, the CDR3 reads TGCGCCAGCAGCCAAGATTCCCCGGCGAGGGAAGGCAATGAGCAGTTCTTC. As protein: CASSQDSPAREGNEQFF.